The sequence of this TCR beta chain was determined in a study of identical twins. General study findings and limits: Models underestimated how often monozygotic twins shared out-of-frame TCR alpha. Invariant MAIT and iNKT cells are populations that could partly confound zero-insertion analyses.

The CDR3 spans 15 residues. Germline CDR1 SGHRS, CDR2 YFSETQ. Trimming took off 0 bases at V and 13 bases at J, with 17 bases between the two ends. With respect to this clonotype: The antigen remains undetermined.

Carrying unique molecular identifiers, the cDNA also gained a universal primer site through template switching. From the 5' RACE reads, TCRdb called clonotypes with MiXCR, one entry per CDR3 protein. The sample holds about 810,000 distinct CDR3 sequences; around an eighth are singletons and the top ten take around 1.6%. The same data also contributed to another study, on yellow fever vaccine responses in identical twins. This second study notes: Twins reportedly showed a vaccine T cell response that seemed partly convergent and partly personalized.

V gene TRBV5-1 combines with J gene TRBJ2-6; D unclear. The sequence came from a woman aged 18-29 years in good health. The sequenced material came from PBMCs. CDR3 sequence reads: CASSLAEGRVKVLTF. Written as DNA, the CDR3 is TGCGCCAGCAGCTTGGCCGAAGGTCGGGTCAAGGTCCTGACTTTC.